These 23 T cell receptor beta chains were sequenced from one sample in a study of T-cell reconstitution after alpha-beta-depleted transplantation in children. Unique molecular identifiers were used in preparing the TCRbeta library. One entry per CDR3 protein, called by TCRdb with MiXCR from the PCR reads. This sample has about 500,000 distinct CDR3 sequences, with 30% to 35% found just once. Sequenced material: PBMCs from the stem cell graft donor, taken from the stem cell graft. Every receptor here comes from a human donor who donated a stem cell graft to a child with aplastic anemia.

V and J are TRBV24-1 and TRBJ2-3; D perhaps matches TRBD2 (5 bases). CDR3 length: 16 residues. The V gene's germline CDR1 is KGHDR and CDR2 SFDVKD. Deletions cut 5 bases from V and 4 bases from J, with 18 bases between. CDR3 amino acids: CATSGVLEGVSDTQYF. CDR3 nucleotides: TGTGCCACCAGTGGTGTGTTAGAGGGAGTCTCAGATACGCAGTATTTT.

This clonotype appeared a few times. CDR3 bases: TGTGCCAGCAGGCCTATGGGGTCGGTGTCCGCTTTCTTT. Translation: CASRPMGSVSAFF. This chain joins TRBV25-1 and TRBJ1-1; D gene unclear. CDR3 length equals 13 residues. Germline loops: CDR1 MGHDK, CDR2 SYGVNS. V lost 6 bases, J lost 11 bases, and 19 bases lay in between.

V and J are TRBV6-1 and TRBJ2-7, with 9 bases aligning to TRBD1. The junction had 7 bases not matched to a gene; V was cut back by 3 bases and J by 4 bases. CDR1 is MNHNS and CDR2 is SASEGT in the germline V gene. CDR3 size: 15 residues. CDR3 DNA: TGTGCCAGCAGTGAGCCCGGGACAGGGAGATACGAGCAGTACGTC. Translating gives CASSEPGTGRYEQYV.

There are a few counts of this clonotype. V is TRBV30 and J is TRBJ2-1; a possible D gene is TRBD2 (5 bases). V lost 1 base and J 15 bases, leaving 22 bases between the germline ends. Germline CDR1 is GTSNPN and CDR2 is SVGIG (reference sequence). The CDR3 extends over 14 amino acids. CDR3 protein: CAWSGAKAVQGLFF. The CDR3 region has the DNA TGTGCCTGGAGTGGGGCGAAGGCGGTCCAAGGACTGTTCTTC.

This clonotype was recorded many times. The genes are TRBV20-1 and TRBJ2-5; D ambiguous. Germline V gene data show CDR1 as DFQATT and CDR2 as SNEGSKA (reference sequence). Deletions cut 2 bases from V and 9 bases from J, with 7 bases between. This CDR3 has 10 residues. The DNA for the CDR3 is TGCAGTGCTAGATCATGGCCCCAGTACTTC. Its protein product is CSARSWPQYF.

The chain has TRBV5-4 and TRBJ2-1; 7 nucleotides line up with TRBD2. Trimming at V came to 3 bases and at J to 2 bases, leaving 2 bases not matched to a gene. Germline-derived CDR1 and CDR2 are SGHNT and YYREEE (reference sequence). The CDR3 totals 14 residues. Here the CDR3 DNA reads TGTGCCAGCAGCTCCCGGGAGGCCTACAATGAGCAGTTCTTC. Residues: CASSSREAYNEQFF.

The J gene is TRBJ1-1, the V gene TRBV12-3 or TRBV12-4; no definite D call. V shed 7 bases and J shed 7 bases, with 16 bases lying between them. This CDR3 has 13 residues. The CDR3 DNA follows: TGTGCCAGCACGGTACTGTTGGGCGGTGAAGCTTTCTTT. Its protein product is CASTVLLGGEAFF.

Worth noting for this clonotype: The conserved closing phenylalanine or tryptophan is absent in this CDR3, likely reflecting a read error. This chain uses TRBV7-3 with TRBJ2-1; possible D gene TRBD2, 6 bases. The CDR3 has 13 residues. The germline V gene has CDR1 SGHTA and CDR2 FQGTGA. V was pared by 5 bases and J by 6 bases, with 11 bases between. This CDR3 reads CASSVASVNEQFS. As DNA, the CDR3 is TGTGCCAGCAGCGTGGCTAGCGTCAATGAGCAGTTCTCC.

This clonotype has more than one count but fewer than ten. CDR3 residues: CASSLWTEAFF. The CDR3 bases are TGTGCCAGCAGCTTATGGACTGAAGCTTTCTTT. The rearrangement uses TRBV7-2 and TRBJ1-1; D is undetermined. V was clipped by 2 bases and J by 5 bases, with 3 bases between them. This CDR3 has 11 amino acids. Per germline, CDR1 SGHTA and CDR2 FQGNSA.

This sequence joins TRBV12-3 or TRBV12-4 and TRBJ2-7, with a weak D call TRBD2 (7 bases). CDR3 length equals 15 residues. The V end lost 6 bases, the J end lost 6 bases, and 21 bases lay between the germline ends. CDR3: CASRGGAWGVSEQYF. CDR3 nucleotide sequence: TGTGCCAGCAGGGGGGGGGCCTGGGGTGTCTCCGAGCAGTACTTC.

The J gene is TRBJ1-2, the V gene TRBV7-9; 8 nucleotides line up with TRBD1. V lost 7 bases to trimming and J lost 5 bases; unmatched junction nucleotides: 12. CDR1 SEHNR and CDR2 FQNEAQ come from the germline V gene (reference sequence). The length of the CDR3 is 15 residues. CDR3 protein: CASNPTGGGLYGYTF. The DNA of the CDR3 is TGTGCCAGCAACCCCACAGGGGGAGGGCTTTATGGCTACACCTTC.

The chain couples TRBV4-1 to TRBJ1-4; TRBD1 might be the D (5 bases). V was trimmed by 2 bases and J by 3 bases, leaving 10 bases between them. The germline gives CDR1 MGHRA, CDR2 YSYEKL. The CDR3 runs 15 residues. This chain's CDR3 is CASSQTTDSNEKLFF. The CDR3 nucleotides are TGCGCCAGCAGCCAAACGACAGATTCTAATGAAAAACTGTTTTTT.

CDR3 coding DNA: TGTGCCAGCAGCTTAGGCCACCCAGAATTTCTTAATGAAAAACTGTTTTTT. Translated, it gives CASSLGHPEFLNEKLFF. V gene TRBV7-8 combines with J gene TRBJ1-4; D not certain. V lost 1 base and J lost 4, with 16 bases in between. The CDR3 is 17 residues long. CDR1 SGHVS and CDR2 FQNEAQ come from the germline V gene. Combining the CDR3 with reference TRBV7-8 and TRBJ1-4 gives the whole variable domain GAGVSQSPRYKVAKRGQDVALRCDPISGHVSLFWYQQALGQGPEFLTYFQNEAQLDKSGLPSDRFFAERPEGSVSTLKIQRTQQEDSAVYLCASSLGHPEFLNEKLFFGSGTQLSVL.

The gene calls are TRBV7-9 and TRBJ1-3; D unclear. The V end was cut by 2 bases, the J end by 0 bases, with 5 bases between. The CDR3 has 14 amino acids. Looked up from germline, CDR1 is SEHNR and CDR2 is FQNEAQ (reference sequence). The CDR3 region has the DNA TGTGCCAGCAGCTTATCGATCTCTGGAAACACCATATATTTT. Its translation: CASSLSISGNTIYF.

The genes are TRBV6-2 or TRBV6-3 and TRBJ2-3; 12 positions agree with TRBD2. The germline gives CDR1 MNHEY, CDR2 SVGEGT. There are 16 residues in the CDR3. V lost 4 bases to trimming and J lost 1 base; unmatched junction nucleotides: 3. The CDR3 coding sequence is TGTGCCAGCAGTTCTAGCGGGAGGGCCCGCACAGATACGCAGTATTTT. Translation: CASSSSGRARTDTQYF.

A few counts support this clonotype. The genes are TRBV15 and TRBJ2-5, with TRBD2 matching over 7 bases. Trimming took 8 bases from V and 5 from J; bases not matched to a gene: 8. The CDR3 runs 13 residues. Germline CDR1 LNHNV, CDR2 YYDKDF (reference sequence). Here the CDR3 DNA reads TGTGCCACCCAAAGGCTAGCGGAGGAGACCCAGTACTTC. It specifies CATQRLAEETQYF.

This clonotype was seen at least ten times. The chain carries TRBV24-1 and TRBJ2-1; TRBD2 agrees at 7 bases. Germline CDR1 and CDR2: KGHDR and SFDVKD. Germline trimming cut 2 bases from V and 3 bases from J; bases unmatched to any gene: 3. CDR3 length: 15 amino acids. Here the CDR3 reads CATSDSASGYNEQFF. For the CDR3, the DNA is TGTGCCACCAGTGATTCGGCTAGCGGCTACAATGAGCAGTTCTTC.

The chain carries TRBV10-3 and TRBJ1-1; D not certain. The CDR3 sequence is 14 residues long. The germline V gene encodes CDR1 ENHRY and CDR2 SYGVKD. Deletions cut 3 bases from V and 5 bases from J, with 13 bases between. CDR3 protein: CAISDKGPGTEAFF. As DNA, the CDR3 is TGTGCCATCAGTGATAAGGGCCCGGGGACTGAAGCTTTCTTT.

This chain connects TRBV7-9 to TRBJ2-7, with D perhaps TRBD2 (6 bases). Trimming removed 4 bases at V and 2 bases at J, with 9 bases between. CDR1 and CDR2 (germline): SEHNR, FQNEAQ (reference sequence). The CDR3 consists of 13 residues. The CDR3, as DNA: TGTGCCAGCAGCTATCCGGGGGCCTACGAGCAGTACTTC. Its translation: CASSYPGAYEQYF.

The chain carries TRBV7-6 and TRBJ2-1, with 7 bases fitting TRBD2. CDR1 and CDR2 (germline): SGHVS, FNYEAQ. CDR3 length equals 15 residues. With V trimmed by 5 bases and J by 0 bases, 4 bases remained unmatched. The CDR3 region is CASSPTSDSYNEQFF. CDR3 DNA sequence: TGTGCCAGCAGCCCAACTAGCGACTCCTACAATGAGCAGTTCTTC.

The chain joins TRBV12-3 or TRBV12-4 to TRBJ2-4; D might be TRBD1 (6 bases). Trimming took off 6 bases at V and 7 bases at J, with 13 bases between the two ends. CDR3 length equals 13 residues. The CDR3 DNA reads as TGTGCCAGCAGCACAGACAGGCGGAACATTCAGTACTTC. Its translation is CASSTDRRNIQYF.

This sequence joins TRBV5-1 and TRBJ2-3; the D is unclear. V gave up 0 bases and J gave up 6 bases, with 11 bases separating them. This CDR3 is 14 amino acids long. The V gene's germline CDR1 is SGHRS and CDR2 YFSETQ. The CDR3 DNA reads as TGCGCCAGCAGCTTGGAAACGGCCTCGGATACGCAGTATTTT. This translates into CASSLETASDTQYF.

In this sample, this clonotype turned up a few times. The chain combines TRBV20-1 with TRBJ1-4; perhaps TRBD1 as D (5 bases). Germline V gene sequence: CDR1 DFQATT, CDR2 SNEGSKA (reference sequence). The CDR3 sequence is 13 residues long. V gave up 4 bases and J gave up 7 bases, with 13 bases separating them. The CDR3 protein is CSATHPGPEKLFF. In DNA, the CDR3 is TGCAGTGCTACCCATCCAGGGCCTGAAAAACTGTTTTTT.